The 4 T cell receptor beta chains reported below all come from one sample, sequenced in a study of blood T cell repertoires in COVID-19. The protocol was immunoSEQ multiplex PCR, while the TCRdb copy is restricted to in-frame clones and leaves out a portion. Among some 77,000 clones listed, around 91% were seen once. The sequencing input was peripheral blood. Every receptor here comes from a woman aged 80 or over with active or convalescent COVID-19.

The gene calls are TRBV27 and TRBJ1-6; unclear D gene. Trimming took 3 bases from V and 3 from J, leaving 12 bases between them. The CDR3 consists of 16 residues. Germline assignment: CDR1 MNHEY and CDR2 SMNVEV (reference sequence). The CDR3 loop reads CASSFGGPHYNSPLHF. CDR3 nucleotide sequence: TGTGCCAGCAGTTTTGGAGGGCCACACTATAATTCACCCCTCCACTTT.

This chain connects TRBV9 to TRBJ1-5, with 7 nucleotides matching TRBD1. The germline V gene has CDR1 SGDLS and CDR2 YYNGEE. V was clipped by 0 bases and J by 5 bases; unmatched bases: 5. The CDR3 extends over 15 amino acids. The CDR3 spells CASSVGGQIDQPQHF. DNA of the CDR3: TGTGCCAGCAGCGTAGGGGGACAGATAGATCAGCCCCAGCATTTT.

The V gene is TRBV27, the J gene TRBJ2-7; D is unclear. Germline CDR1 is MNHEY and CDR2 is SMNVEV (reference sequence). V lost 7 bases, J lost 4 bases, and 11 bases lay in between. This CDR3 region has 12 residues. The CDR3 spells CASTTPGYEQYF. CDR3 DNA sequence: TGTGCCAGCACCACGCCAGGATACGAGCAGTACTTC.

The chain recombines TRBV28 with TRBJ1-2; D is unclear. CDR1 is MDHEN, CDR2 SYDVKM, per germline. Trimming took off 3 bases at V and 7 bases at J, with 18 bases between the two ends. The CDR3 is 15 residues long. The CDR3 DNA is TGTGCCAGCAGTTTTGGTGCAGGAGGCGTTAGTGGCTACACCTTC. Translation gives CASSFGAGGVSGYTF.